These T cell receptor beta chains were read from a single sample in a study of radiotherapy plus CTLA-4 blockade in lung cancer. TCRdb's table, derived via immunoSEQ multiplex PCR, lists solely in-frame clones and lacks some. Of around 45,000 clones listed, approximately 76% are singletons. The material was peripheral blood, obtained from a patient treated with radiotherapy plus ipilimumab. The receptor set was obtained from a human donor with non-small cell lung cancer who had stable disease on radiotherapy plus ipilimumab. Both conserved end residues are part of each CDR3. A D gene is named only where the DNA matches it firmly. Rows give clone size only sometimes, using once, few, many, or a class for an expanded clone.

J gene | V gene | D gene | clone size | CDR3 protein | CDR3 DNA
TRBJ2-2 | TRBV30 | NA | NA | CAWSQSREELFF | TGTGCCTGGAGTCAATCCAGGGAAGAGCTGTTTTTT
TRBJ1-2 | TRBV19 | NA | NA | CASSRVDYGYTF | TGTGCCAGTAGTAGGGTCGACTATGGCTACACCTTC
TRBJ1-6 | TRBV30 | NA | NA | CAWSGLTSSYNSPLHF | TGTGCCTGGAGTGGGCTCACGAGCTCCTATAATTCACCCCTCCACTTT
TRBJ2-1 | TRBV7-2 | NA | few | CASSLGYVGGNEQFF | TGTGCCAGCAGCTTAGGATATGTCGGGGGCAATGAGCAGTTCTTC
TRBJ1-3 | TRBV6-5 | TRBD1 | NA | CASFGQGFPTIYF | TGTGCCAGCTTCGGACAGGGTTTTCCCACCATATATTTT
TRBJ1-2 | TRBV19 | TRBD1 | NA | CASSTRDRERGYTF | TGTGCCAGTAGTACGCGGGACAGGGAGCGCGGCTACACCTTC
TRBJ1-1 | TRBV9 | NA | once | CASSPRVGGFGMNTEAFF | TGTGCCAGCAGCCCAAGGGTAGGGGGTTTTGGAATGAACACTGAAGCTTTCTTT
TRBJ1-5 | TRBV19 | NA | NA | CASSISRDNQPQHF | TGTGCCAGTAGTATATCTAGGGACAATCAGCCCCAGCATTTT
TRBJ1-4 | TRBV4-1 | TRBD1 | NA | CASSQNRDREGKLFF | TGCGCCAGCAGCCAAAACCGGGACAGGGAAGGAAAACTGTTTTTT
TRBJ2-1 | TRBV7-8 | TRBD2 | once | CASSLASVPGGLYNEQFF | TGTGCCAGCAGCTTAGCGAGTGTACCGGGGGGGCTATACAATGAGCAGTTCTTC
TRBJ2-2 | TRBV28 | NA | NA | CASGRRGPGELFF | TGTGCCAGCGGTAGGAGGGGTCCCGGGGAGCTGTTTTTT
TRBJ2-1 | TRBV5-5 | TRBD1 | NA | CASSGPTGLNEQFF | TGTGCCAGCAGCGGCCCGACAGGGTTGAATGAGCAGTTCTTC
TRBJ1-1 | TRBV11-3 | NA | NA | CASSLDNTEAFF | TGTGCCAGCAGCTTAGATAACACTGAAGCTTTCTTT
TRBJ2-7 | TRBV9 | NA | NA | CASSVDMSYEQYF | TGTGCCAGCAGCGTAGATATGTCCTACGAGCAGTACTTC
TRBJ1-4 | TRBV6-1 | NA | NA | CASSDGGNEKLFF | TGTGCCAGCAGTGATGGGGGGAATGAAAAACTGTTTTTT
TRBJ1-5 | TRBV28 | TRBD1 | once | CASSLHQGGGNQPQHF | TGTGCCAGCAGTCTTCATCAGGGGGGGGGCAATCAGCCCCAGCATTTT
TRBJ1-5 | TRBV6-5 | NA | NA | CASSPDRPSNQPQHF | TGTGCCAGCAGTCCAGACAGACCTAGCAATCAGCCCCAGCATTTT
TRBJ2-5 | TRBV29-1 | NA | once | CSVIRDQKETQYF | TGCAGCGTAATCCGGGACCAAAAAGAGACCCAGTACTTC
TRBJ1-2 | TRBV19 | TRBD1 | NA | CASSDWDREGNGYTF | TGTGCCAGTAGCGATTGGGACAGGGAGGGAAATGGCTACACCTTC
TRBJ1-6 | TRBV6-6 | NA | few | CASSGRTNSPLHF | TGTGCCAGCAGCGGACGGACCAATTCACCCCTCCACTTT
TRBJ2-1 | TRBV4-2 | TRBD2 | NA | CASSQETGRGGPSDNEQFF | TGTGCCAGCAGCCAAGAAACTGGGCGGGGGGGTCCTTCGGACAATGAGCAGTTCTTC
TRBJ2-1 | TRBV10-3 | NA | few | CAISYVDRWPGEQFF | TGTGCCATCAGTTACGTAGACAGGTGGCCGGGTGAGCAGTTCTTC
TRBJ2-7 | TRBV6-1 | NA | few | CASSEARYYEQYF | TGTGCCAGCAGTGAAGCGCGGTACTACGAGCAGTACTTC
TRBJ1-3 | TRBV4-3 | NA | NA | CASSQVRGTPSGNTIYF | TGCGCCAGCAGCCAAGTTAGAGGCACCCCCTCTGGAAACACCATATATTTT